The rows below give T cell receptor beta chains drawn from one sample of a study of blood T cell repertoires in COVID-19. The protocol was immunoSEQ multiplex PCR, while the TCRdb copy is restricted to in-frame clones and leaves out a portion. The table records 300,000 to 500,000 clones, roughly 87% of them present only once. The sequencing sample was made of PBMCs or T cells enriched from blood (not recorded which). All receptors come from a woman aged 40 to 49 with acute COVID-19. CDR3s include the opening cysteine and the closing phenylalanine or tryptophan. D genes are given only for firm matches. Part of the rows lack a size; the others show once, few, many or a class for expanded clones.

CDR3 DNA,CDR3 protein,clone size,V gene,CDR3 length,D gene,J gene
TGTGCCTGGACTCCCGCGGGGGTTGGCGAGCAGTACTTC,CAWTPAGVGEQYF,-,TRBV30,13,TRBD2,TRBJ2-7
TGTGCCAGCAGCTCAAAACCCAGGGCAGGGTACACTGAAGCTTTCTTT,CASSSKPRAGYTEAFF,-,TRBV4-2,16,-,TRBJ1-1
TGTGCCAGCAGCCTGACAGGGGCAAGCTACACCTTC,CASSLTGASYTF,once,TRBV12-3/TRBV12-4,12,TRBD1,TRBJ1-2
TGTGCCAGCAGGTCTAGCGGGGAGACCTACGAGCAGTACTTC,CASRSSGETYEQYF,-,TRBV6-5,14,TRBD2,TRBJ2-7
TGCGCCAGCACAGGGGCTGGAAACACCATATATTTT,CASTGAGNTIYF,few,TRBV5-1,12,-,TRBJ1-3
TGTGCCACCAGCAGATCAGGGGTGAGGAGCCAGCCCCAGCATTTT,CATSRSGVRSQPQHF,-,TRBV15,15,-,TRBJ1-5
TGTGCCAGCAGCCCCGGGACAGGGGTGAGGGAGCAGTACTTC,CASSPGTGVREQYF,-,TRBV3-1/TRBV3-2,14,TRBD1,TRBJ2-7
TGCGCCAGCAGACACACCGGGACTAGCCTGAATCACTACGAGCAGTACTTC,CASRHTGTSLNHYEQYF,-,TRBV10-1,17,TRBD2,TRBJ2-7
TGTGCCAGCAGAGTCAGGACTGGAAACACCATATATTTT,CASRVRTGNTIYF,-,TRBV5-4,13,-,TRBJ1-3
TGTGCCAGCAGTTTATCGATTATCAGGGCTTACACAGATACGCAGTATTTT,CASSLSIIRAYTDTQYF,-,TRBV27,17,-,TRBJ2-3
TGTGCCAGCAGCGGACAGGTTGATGGAAACACCATATATTTT,CASSGQVDGNTIYF,-,TRBV9,14,-,TRBJ1-3
TGCGCCAGCAGCTTGGCGTGGAACACCGGGGAGCTGTTTTTT,CASSLAWNTGELFF,-,TRBV5-1,14,-,TRBJ2-2
TGTGCCAGCAGGCATACCACCAGGGGGTCGGGCGAGCAGTACTTC,CASRHTTRGSGEQYF,-,TRBV3-1/TRBV3-2,15,TRBD1,TRBJ2-7
TGTGCCTGGATTGTGGGGGCATCAGAGACCCAGTACTTC,CAWIVGASETQYF,-,TRBV30,13,-,TRBJ2-5
TGTGCCAGTAGTGACAGGGGGCTGTATGGAAACACCATATATTTT,CASSDRGLYGNTIYF,-,TRBV19,15,TRBD1,TRBJ1-3
TGTGCCTGGGACCGGGACAGGGGTTCCTACGAGCAGTACTTC,CAWDRDRGSYEQYF,-,TRBV30,14,TRBD1,TRBJ2-7
TGTGCCAGCTCATCGGGAATTTCGGGGTTTCGGAACGGCTACACCTTC,CASSSGISGFRNGYTF,-,TRBV18,16,-,TRBJ1-2
TGTGCCAGCAGCCCGCGGGGGCTAACTAATGAAAAACTGTTTTTT,CASSPRGLTNEKLFF,-,TRBV7-2,15,-,TRBJ1-4